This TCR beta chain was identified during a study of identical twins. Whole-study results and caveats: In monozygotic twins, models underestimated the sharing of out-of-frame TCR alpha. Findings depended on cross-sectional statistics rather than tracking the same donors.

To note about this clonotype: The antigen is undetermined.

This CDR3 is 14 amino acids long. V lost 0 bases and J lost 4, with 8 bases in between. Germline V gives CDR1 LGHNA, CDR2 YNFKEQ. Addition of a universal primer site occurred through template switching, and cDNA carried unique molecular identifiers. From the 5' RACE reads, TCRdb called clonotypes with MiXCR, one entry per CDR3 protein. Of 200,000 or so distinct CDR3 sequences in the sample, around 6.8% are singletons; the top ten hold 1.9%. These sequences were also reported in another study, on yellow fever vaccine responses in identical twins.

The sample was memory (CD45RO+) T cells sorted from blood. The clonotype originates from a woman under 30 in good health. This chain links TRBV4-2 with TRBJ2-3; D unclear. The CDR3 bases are TGTGCCAGCAGCCAAGAGCTCGGGCCAGATACGCAGTATTTT. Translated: CASSQELGPDTQYF.